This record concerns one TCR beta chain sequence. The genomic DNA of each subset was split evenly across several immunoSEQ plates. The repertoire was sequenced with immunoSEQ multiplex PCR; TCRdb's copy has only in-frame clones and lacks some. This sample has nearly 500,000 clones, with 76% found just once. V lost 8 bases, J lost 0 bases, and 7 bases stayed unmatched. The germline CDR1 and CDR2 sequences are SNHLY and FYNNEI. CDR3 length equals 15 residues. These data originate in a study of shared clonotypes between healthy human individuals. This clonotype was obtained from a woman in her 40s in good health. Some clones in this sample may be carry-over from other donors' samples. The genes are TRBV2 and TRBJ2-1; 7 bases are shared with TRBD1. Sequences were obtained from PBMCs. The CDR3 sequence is CASVKGASSYNEQFF. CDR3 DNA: TGTGCCAGCGTCAAGGGGGCGAGCTCCTACAATGAGCAGTTCTTC.